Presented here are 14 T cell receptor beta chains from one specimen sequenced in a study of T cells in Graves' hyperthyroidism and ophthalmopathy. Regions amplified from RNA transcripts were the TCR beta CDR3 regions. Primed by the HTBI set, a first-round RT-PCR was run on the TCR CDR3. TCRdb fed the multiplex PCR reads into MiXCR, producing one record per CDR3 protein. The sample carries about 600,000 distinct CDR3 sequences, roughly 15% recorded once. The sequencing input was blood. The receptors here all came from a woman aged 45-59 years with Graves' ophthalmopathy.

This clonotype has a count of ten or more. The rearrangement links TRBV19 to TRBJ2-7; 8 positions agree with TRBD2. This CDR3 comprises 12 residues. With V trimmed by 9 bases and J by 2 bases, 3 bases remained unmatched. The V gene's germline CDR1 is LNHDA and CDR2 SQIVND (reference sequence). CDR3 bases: TGTGCCAGCGGGGGGGGGACCTACGAGCAGTACTTC. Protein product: CASGGGTYEQYF.

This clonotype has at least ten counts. Written as DNA, the CDR3 is TGTGCCAGCAGCTTATCCGGGACTAGCGCATACAATGAGCAGTTCTTC. Encoded protein: CASSLSGTSAYNEQFF. The rearrangement uses TRBV7-2 and TRBJ2-1; 10 nucleotides line up with TRBD2. V dropped 2 bases and J dropped 4; count of bases not matched to a gene: 5. CDR1 and CDR2 from the germline V gene are SGHTA and FQGNSA. The CDR3 runs 16 residues.

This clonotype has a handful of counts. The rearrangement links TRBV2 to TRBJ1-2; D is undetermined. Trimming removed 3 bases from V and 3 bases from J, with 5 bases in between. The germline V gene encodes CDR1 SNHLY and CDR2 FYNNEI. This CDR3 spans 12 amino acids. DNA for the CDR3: TGTGCCAGCAGTGACAACGACTATGGCTACACCTTC. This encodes CASSDNDYGYTF.

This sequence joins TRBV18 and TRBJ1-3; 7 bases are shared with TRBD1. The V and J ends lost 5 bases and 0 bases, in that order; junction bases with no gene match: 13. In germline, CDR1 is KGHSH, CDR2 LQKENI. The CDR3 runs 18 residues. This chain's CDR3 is CASSITQGTVYSGNTIYF. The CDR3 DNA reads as TGTGCCAGCTCAATCACCCAGGGGACAGTTTACTCTGGAAACACCATATATTTT.

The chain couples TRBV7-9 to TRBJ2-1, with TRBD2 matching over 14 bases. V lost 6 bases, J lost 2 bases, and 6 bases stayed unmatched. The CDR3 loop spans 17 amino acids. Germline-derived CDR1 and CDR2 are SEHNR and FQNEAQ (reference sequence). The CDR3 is CASSPGLAGVPYNEQFF. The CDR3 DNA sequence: TGTGCCAGCAGTCCGGGACTAGCGGGAGTCCCCTACAATGAGCAGTTCTTC. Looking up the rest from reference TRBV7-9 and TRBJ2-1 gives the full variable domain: DTGVSQNPRHKITKRGQNVTFRCDPISEHNRLYWYRQTLGQGPEFLTYFQNEAQLEKSRLLSDRFSAERPKGSFSTLEIQRTEQGDSAMYLCASSPGLAGVPYNEQFFGPGTRLTVL.

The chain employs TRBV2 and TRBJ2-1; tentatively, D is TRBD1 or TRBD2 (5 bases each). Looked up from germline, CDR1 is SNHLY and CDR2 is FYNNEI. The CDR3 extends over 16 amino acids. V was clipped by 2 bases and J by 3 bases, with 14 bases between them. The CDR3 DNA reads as TGTGCCAGCAGTGAACTCCCCGGGACCTACTACAATGAGCAGTTCTTC. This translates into CASSELPGTYYNEQFF.

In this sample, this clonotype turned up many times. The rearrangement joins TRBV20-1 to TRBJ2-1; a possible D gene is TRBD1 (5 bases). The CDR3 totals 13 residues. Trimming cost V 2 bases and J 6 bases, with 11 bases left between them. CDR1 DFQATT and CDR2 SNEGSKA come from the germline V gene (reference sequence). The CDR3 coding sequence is TGCAGTGCTAGACCCATAGGGGCCAATGAGCAGTTCTTC. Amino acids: CSARPIGANEQFF.

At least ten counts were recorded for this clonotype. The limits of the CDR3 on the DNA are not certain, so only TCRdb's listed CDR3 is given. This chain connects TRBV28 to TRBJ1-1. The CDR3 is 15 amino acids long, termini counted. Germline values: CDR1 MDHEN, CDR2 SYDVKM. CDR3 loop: CASSSSQIRNTEAFF.

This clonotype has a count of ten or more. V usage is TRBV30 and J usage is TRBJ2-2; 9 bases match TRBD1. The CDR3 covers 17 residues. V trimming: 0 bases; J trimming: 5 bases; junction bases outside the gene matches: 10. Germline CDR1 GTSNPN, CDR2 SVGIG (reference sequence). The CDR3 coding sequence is TGTGCCTGGAGTGTAATAACGGGACAGGGTCGGACCGGGGAGCTGTTTTTT. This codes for CAWSVITGQGRTGELFF.

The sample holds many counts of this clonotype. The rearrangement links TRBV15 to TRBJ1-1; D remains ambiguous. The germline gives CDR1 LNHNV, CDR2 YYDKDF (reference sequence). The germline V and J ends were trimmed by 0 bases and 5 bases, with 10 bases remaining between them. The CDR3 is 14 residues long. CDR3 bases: TGTGCCACCAGCAGAGATCTTGTCGATACTGAAGCTTTCTTT. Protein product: CATSRDLVDTEAFF.

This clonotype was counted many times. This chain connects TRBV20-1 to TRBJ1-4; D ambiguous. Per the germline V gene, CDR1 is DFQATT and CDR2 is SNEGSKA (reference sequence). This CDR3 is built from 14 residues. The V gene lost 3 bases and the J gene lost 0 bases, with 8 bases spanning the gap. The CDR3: CSASEDATNEKLFF. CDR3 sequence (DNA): TGCAGTGCTAGCGAGGATGCAACTAATGAAAAACTGTTTTTT.

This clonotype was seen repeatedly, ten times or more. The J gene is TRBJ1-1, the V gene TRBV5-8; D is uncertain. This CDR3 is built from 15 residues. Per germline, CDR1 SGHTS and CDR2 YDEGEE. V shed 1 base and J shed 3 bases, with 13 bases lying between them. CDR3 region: CASSLREPRDTEAFF. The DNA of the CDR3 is TGTGCCAGCAGCTTGAGAGAGCCAAGGGACACTGAAGCTTTCTTT.

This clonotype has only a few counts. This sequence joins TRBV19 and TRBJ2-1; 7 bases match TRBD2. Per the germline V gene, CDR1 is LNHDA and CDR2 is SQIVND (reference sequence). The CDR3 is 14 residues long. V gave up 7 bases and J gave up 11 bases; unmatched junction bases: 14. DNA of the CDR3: TGTGCCAGTAAGTTCGCGGGAGCCCAGGCTCAGCAGTTCTTC. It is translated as CASKFAGAQAQQFF.

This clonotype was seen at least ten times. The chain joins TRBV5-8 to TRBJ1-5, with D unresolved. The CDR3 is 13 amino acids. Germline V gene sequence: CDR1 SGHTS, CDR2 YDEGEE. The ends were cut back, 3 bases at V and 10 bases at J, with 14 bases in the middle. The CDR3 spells CASSWTDEGPQHF. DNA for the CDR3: TGTGCCAGCAGCTGGACCGACGAGGGTCCCCAGCATTTT.